This passage covers 13 T cell receptor beta chains from one sample sequenced in a study of molecular identifiers for immune sequencing clone quantification. TCRdb ran MiXCR on the PCR reads and lists one entry per CDR3 protein. This sample has about 640,000 distinct CDR3 sequences, with less than 20% found just once. The sequenced sample consisted of naive CD8+ T cells from blood, with Jurkat cell RNA spiked in. Subset: FACS-sorted CD8+CD4-CCR7+CD45RA+ naive T cells. These receptors were collected from a human donor in good health. Some libraries in this study had Jurkat cell RNA spiked in.

The gene calls are TRBV25-1 and TRBJ1-2; D may be TRBD1 (5 bases). CDR1 and CDR2 (germline): MGHDK, SYGVNS. The CDR3 runs 16 residues. The V end was cut by 1 base, the J end by 1 base, with 13 bases between. The CDR3 spells CASSESWVDSNYGYTF. As DNA, the CDR3 is TGTGCCAGCAGTGAATCCTGGGTTGACAGTAACTATGGCTACACCTTC.

Only a few counts were recorded for this clonotype. This may arise from a read error, as a much more abundant clone is one base away. The chain has TRBV6-5 and TRBJ2-5; 9 bases map to TRBD1. In germline, CDR1 is MNHEY, CDR2 SVGAGI. This CDR3 region has 15 residues. The CDR3 DNA sequence: TGTGTCAGCATCCAGTGGACAGGGGCCGTAGAGACCCAGTACTTC. Its translation is CVSIQWTGAVETQYF.

Ten or more counts support this clonotype. V is TRBV11-2 and J is TRBJ2-1; weak D call: TRBD1 (5 bases). Looked up from germline, CDR1 is SGHAT and CDR2 is FQNNGV. V gave up 0 bases and J gave up 7 bases, with 10 bases separating them. The CDR3 consists of 14 residues. The CDR3, as DNA: TGTGCCAGCAGCTTAGAGATAGGGGAAAATGAGCAGTTCTTC. It is translated as CASSLEIGENEQFF.

This clonotype was seen many times. The V call is TRBV7-2, the J call TRBJ2-1, with unresolved D. With 3 bases removed from V and 7 bases from J, the gap between germline ends came to 10 bases. Germline V gene data show CDR1 as SGHTA and CDR2 as FQGNSA. The CDR3 contains 13 residues. The CDR3: CASSFMLNNEQFF. In DNA, the CDR3 is TGTGCCAGCAGCTTCATGCTTAATAATGAGCAGTTCTTC.

The table lists this clonotype with many counts. The gene calls are TRBV6-5 and TRBJ2-5; 14 bases fit TRBD2. Trimming at V came to 0 bases and at J to 5 bases, leaving 5 bases not matched to a gene. Germline V gene data show CDR1 as MNHEY and CDR2 as SVGAGI. The CDR3 totals 17 residues. As DNA, the CDR3 is TGTGCCAGCAGTTACTCTTTGCGACTAGCGGGAGGGGAGACCCAGTACTTC. Protein: CASSYSLRLAGGETQYF.

The CDR3: CASSIWTASPFSNQPQHF. The CDR3 DNA sequence: TGTGCCAGTAGTATTTGGACAGCATCCCCCTTTAGCAATCAGCCCCAGCATTTT. The chain couples TRBV19 to TRBJ1-5, with D perhaps TRBD1 (6 bases). Germline-derived CDR1 and CDR2 are LNHDA and SQIVND (reference sequence). V was trimmed by 3 bases and J by 0 bases, leaving 18 bases between them. The CDR3 sequence is 18 residues long.

This clonotype was seen repeatedly, ten times or more. V gene TRBV9 combines with J gene TRBJ1-1, with D possibly TRBD1 on 5 matching bases. Germline V CDR1 and CDR2: SGDLS, YYNGEE. The V gene lost 3 bases and the J gene lost 8 bases, with 11 bases spanning the gap. CDR3 size: 12 residues. Written as DNA, the CDR3 is TGTGCCAGCAGCGGCCCCCCAGGGGAAGCTTTCTTT. Its translation is CASSGPPGEAFF.

This clonotype was counted ten times or more. The chain joins TRBV6-5 to TRBJ2-2; D unresolved. Trimming stripped 4 bases from V and 4 bases from J, with 10 bases between. There are 14 residues in the CDR3. The germline gives CDR1 MNHEY, CDR2 SVGAGI. The CDR3 bases are TGTGCCAGCAGTTGGACGGTGGGCACCGGGGAGCTGTTTTTT. Amino acid sequence: CASSWTVGTGELFF.

Ten or more counts support this clonotype. This chain links TRBV6-2 or TRBV6-3 with TRBJ2-1, with D hard to call. CDR1 MNHEY and CDR2 SVGEGT come from the germline V gene. Trimming left V 5 bases short and J 6 bases short, with 11 bases between. This CDR3 has 13 residues. The CDR3 DNA reads as TGTGCCAGCAGTCCCGGTCGTATCAATGAGCAGTTCTTC. Protein product: CASSPGRINEQFF.

Ten or more counts support this clonotype. The rearrangement links TRBV7-6 to TRBJ1-1; 7 bases match TRBD1. Looked up from germline, CDR1 is SGHVS and CDR2 is FNYEAQ. J gave up 2 bases and V 5 bases, and 11 bases lay outside the gene matches. This CDR3 contains 16 residues. Here the CDR3 reads CASSPLNRGSNTEAFF. CDR3 DNA: TGTGCCAGCAGCCCTCTCAACAGGGGCTCCAACACTGAAGCTTTCTTT.

Worth noting for this clonotype: A much larger clone lies one base from this, so it may be a read error. J is TRBJ2-5 and V is TRBV7-9, with 8 bases identical to TRBD1. In germline, CDR1 is SEHNR, CDR2 FQNEAQ (reference sequence). Unmatched junction bases numbered 12, after V lost 5 bases and J lost 4 bases. The CDR3 spans 16 residues. CDR3 nucleotide sequence: TGTGCCAGCAGCCCCTGGGGACAGGTCGTCTTAGAGACCCAGTACTTC. Residues: CASSPWGQVVLETQYF.

As regards this clonotype: A read error is possible here, since a much larger clone lies one base away. The chain carries TRBV12-3 or TRBV12-4 and TRBJ2-2; 8 bases are shared with TRBD2. The CDR3 loop spans 15 amino acids. V trimming: 7 bases; J trimming: 6 bases; junction bases outside the gene matches: 10. CDR3 sequence reads: CASILDSGAAGELFF. The CDR3 DNA is TGTGCCAGCATCTTGGATAGCGGGGCTGCCGGGGAGCTGTTTTTT.

This clonotype was detected many times. The CDR3 protein is CASSAPRSEETQYF. The CDR3 coding sequence is TGTGCCAGCAGCGCCCCCCGGTCAGAAGAGACCCAGTACTTC. This rearrangement joins TRBV9 to TRBJ2-5; D unclear. Germline lookup yields CDR1 SGDLS and CDR2 YYNGEE. V lost 3 bases to trimming and J lost 3 bases, with 12 bases between them. This CDR3 spans 14 amino acids.